Sequencing of this T cell receptor beta chain was carried out in a study of blood T cells in healthy people across ages. Together with a sample-barcoded 5' primer, a J-beta primer mix was included in a second PCR lasting about 6 to 12 cycles. From the 5' RACE reads, TCRdb called clonotypes with MiXCR, one entry per CDR3 protein. The data contain fewer than 700,000 distinct CDR3 sequences, roughly 43% of them singletons. This TCR was sampled from a man older than 75 in good health. Source material: blood.

Here the CDR3 DNA reads TGCAGTGCTTTCTACTCACAAGGGCCGCAGTACTTC. This sequence encodes CSAFYSQGPQYF. The chain joins TRBV20-1 to TRBJ2-5; D unclear. Germline V gene sequence: CDR1 DFQATT, CDR2 SNEGSKA (reference sequence). Deletions cut 5 bases from V and 11 bases from J, with 18 bases between. CDR3 length: 12 residues.